This T cell receptor (beta chain) was captured in a study of blood T cell repertoires in COVID-19. At the level of the study: The study drew acute and convalescent COVID-19 samples from the United States, Italy and Spain. Sample material is recorded as cDNA or gDNA derived from T cells, B-cell-depleted T cells, or PBMCs.

As originally analysed: Cell counts per sample came from amplifying reference gene primers. The method was immunoSEQ multiplex PCR; TCRdb's version includes in-frame clones alone and lacks a portion of them. V and J calls plus clone size are reproduced from that table; the DNA served to infer D and trimming. This table holds 88,000 or so clones, about 76% found once. Trimming cost V 10 bases and J 3 bases, with 19 bases left between them. The germline gives CDR1 MNHNY, CDR2 SVGAGI (reference sequence). This CDR3 is built from 14 residues. Sequenced: peripheral blood. This chain joins TRBV6-6 and TRBJ2-7, with a tentative D call TRBD1 (5 bases). The receptor was derived from a human donor in a cohort sampled during active COVID-19. For the CDR3, the DNA is TGTGCCACCCAGTCTGCAGGGCTTGACTACGAGCAGTACTTC. This sequence encodes CATQSAGLDYEQYF.